A single sample gave rise to the 32 T cell receptor beta chains below, sequenced in a study of post-analysis software for immune sequencing data. cDNA libraries for TCR beta contained unique molecular identifiers. Each CDR3 protein gets one entry after TCRdb re-called the PCR reads with MiXCR. The data hold about 800,000 distinct CDR3 sequences, with approximately 30% observed a single time. Their antigens remain unidentified. Study results and limitations: Compared with controls, patients had more of about five TRBV segments, including TRBV5-6, TRBV5-1 and TRBV20-1.

The source material was blood. The receptors stem from a girl aged 10 to 17 with multiple sclerosis.

The J gene is TRBJ2-3, the V gene TRBV5-1; D remains ambiguous. The CDR3 has 13 amino acids. Trimming took off 4 bases at V and 4 bases at J, with 10 bases between the two ends. The germline gives CDR1 SGHRS, CDR2 YFSETQ. CDR3 nucleotides: TGCGCCAGCAGCCCGCTTATATCAGATACGCAGTATTTT. Its protein product is CASSPLISDTQYF.

This clonotype has only a few counts. In nucleotides, the CDR3 is TGTGCCAGCAGTGAATCCAAGAGGACCCAGTACTTC. This gives the protein CASSESKRTQYF. The chain carries TRBV6-1 and TRBJ2-5; no clear D gene. The CDR3 contains 12 residues. Germline V gene sequence: CDR1 MNHNS, CDR2 SASEGT. The V gene lost 2 bases and the J gene lost 7 bases, with 8 bases spanning the gap.

This clonotype occurred many times. The chain recombines TRBV29-1 with TRBJ2-7; D unclear. Germline V gene sequence: CDR1 SQVTM, CDR2 ANQGSEA. The CDR3 is made up of 12 amino acids. Trimming removed 3 bases at V and 3 bases at J, with 9 bases between. The CDR3 region has the DNA TGCAGCGTTGATAACAAGAGCTACGAGCAGTACTTC. Protein product: CSVDNKSYEQYF.

With respect to this clonotype: Since the CDR3 does not end with the conserved phenylalanine or tryptophan, this likely comes from a read error. This chain joins TRBV7-2 and TRBJ2-1; D is possibly TRBD2 (6 bases). In germline, CDR1 is SGHTA, CDR2 FQGNSA. The CDR3 length is 14 residues. Here the CDR3 reads CVSSSVGGYNEQFC. The CDR3 DNA sequence: TGTGTCAGCAGCTCTGTCGGGGGTTACAATGAGCAGTTCTGC.

This clonotype was recorded a few times. The rearrangement uses TRBV4-2 and TRBJ2-1, with no clear D. Germline CDR1 reads LGHNA; CDR2 reads YNFKEQ. Trimming left V 0 bases short and J 1 base short, with 4 bases between. The length of the CDR3 is 14 residues. The CDR3 sequence: CASSQDMSYNEQFF. The CDR3 nucleotides are TGTGCCAGCAGCCAAGATATGTCCTACAATGAGCAGTTCTTC.

V is TRBV2 and J is TRBJ2-5, with D tentatively TRBD1 (5 bases). Trimming took 4 bases from V and 1 from J, leaving 10 bases between them. Germline CDR1 SNHLY, CDR2 FYNNEI. The length of the CDR3 is 14 residues. The CDR3 DNA sequence: TGTGCCAGCAGTGTTTTCAGGGCCCAAGAGACCCAGTACTTC. Translating gives CASSVFRAQETQYF.

CDR3 loop: CASSAEQDRRREKLFF. In DNA form, the CDR3 reads TGTGCCAGCAGCGCTGAACAGGACAGGAGGCGGGAAAAACTGTTTTTT. This chain uses TRBV9 with TRBJ1-4; TRBD1 matches at 7 bases. The J segment lost 8 bases and the V segment lost 3 bases, leaving 13 bases of the junction unmatched. Germline-derived CDR1 and CDR2 are SGDLS and YYNGEE. This CDR3 contains 16 residues.

This clonotype was recorded a few times. The CDR3 sequence: CASSFLARESETQYF. DNA for the CDR3: TGTGCCAGCAGCTTTTTGGCCCGCGAGTCGGAGACCCAGTACTTC. The chain uses TRBV5-6 and TRBJ2-5; D remains ambiguous. Germline CDR1 reads SGHDT; CDR2 reads YYEEEE. V was cut by 2 bases and J by 5 bases, with 16 bases left in between. There are 15 residues in the CDR3.

V usage is TRBV11-2 and J usage is TRBJ1-2, with 11 bases fitting TRBD1. The CDR3 sequence is 14 residues long. J gave up 3 bases and V 5 bases, and 2 bases lay outside the gene matches. Germline assignment: CDR1 SGHAT and CDR2 FQNNGV. CDR3 amino acids: CASSVGQGDYGYTF. CDR3 bases: TGTGCCAGCAGCGTGGGACAGGGGGACTATGGCTACACCTTC. Using reference TRBV11-2 and TRBJ1-2 for the parts outside the CDR3, the full variable domain is EAGVAQSPRYKIIEKRQSVAFWCNPISGHATLYWYQQILGQGPKLLIQFQNNGVVDDSQLPKDRFSAERLKGVDSTLKIQPAKLEDSAVYLCASSVGQGDYGYTFGSGTRLTVV.

This clonotype was observed a few times. This chain links TRBV20-1 with TRBJ1-4, with 9 bases matching TRBD1. The CDR3 loop spans 15 amino acids. The V segment lost 1 base and the J segment 5 bases; nucleotides outside the gene matches: 5. Germline-derived CDR1 and CDR2 are DFQATT and SNEGSKA (reference sequence). CDR3 in amino acids: CSARAGTGINEKLFF. CDR3 nucleotide sequence: TGCAGTGCTAGAGCCGGGACAGGGATAAATGAAAAACTGTTTTTT.

This clonotype was observed a few times. This rearrangement joins TRBV5-1 to TRBJ1-6; D not certain. The CDR3 is 15 residues long. From germline, CDR1 is SGHRS and CDR2 YFSETQ. The V end was cut by 0 bases, the J end by 7 bases, with 11 bases between. The CDR3 sequence is CASSLDRGNNSPLHF. The CDR3 DNA is TGCGCCAGCAGCTTGGACCGGGGAAACAATTCACCCCTCCACTTT.

The CDR3 loop reads CASSFIGEIDNQPQHF. The CDR3 region has the DNA TGTGCCAGCAGCTTTATCGGAGAGATTGACAATCAGCCCCAGCATTTT. This chain uses TRBV11-3 with TRBJ1-5; no reliable D call. Trimming cost V 3 bases and J 3 bases, with 15 bases left between them. Germline lookup yields CDR1 SGHNT and CDR2 YENEEA. The CDR3 totals 16 residues.

V is TRBV6-2 or TRBV6-3 and J is TRBJ1-1, with a weak D call TRBD1 (6 bases). Trimming left V 2 bases short and J 6 bases short, with 13 bases between. The length of the CDR3 is 14 residues. Germline lookup yields CDR1 MNHEY and CDR2 SVGEGT. The CDR3 is CASSYPYRVPEAFF. The CDR3 coding sequence is TGTGCCAGCAGTTACCCTTACAGGGTTCCTGAAGCTTTCTTT.

This clonotype was seen a few times. The J gene is TRBJ1-4, the V gene TRBV6-5; maybe TRBD1 (5 bases). Germline V CDR1 and CDR2: MNHEY, SVGAGI. This CDR3 contains 12 residues. The V end was cut by 6 bases, the J end by 8 bases, with 10 bases between. This CDR3 reads CASRGLGEKLFF. DNA for the CDR3: TGTGCCAGCAGGGGGCTCGGCGAAAAACTGTTTTTT.

This clonotype was picked up many times. The chain couples TRBV7-6 to TRBJ2-5; TRBD1 agrees at 10 bases. The V gene's germline CDR1 is SGHVS and CDR2 FNYEAQ. The CDR3 length is 15 residues. V dropped 1 base and J dropped 4; count of bases not matched to a gene: 3. This CDR3 is CASSLVTGGAETQYF. In DNA, the CDR3 is TGTGCCAGCAGCTTAGTGACAGGGGGCGCAGAGACCCAGTACTTC. Filled out from reference TRBV7-6 and TRBJ2-5, the complete variable domain reads GAGVSQSPRYKVTKRGQDVALRCDPISGHVSLYWYRQALGQGPEFLTYFNYEAQQDKSGLPNDRFSAERPEGSISTLTIQRTEQRDSAMYRCASSLVTGGAETQYFGPGTRLLVL.

The chain is built from TRBV7-9 and TRBJ2-1; the match to TRBD2 covers 10 bases. From germline, CDR1 is SEHNR and CDR2 FQNEAQ (reference sequence). The CDR3 runs 17 residues. Germline trimming cut 4 bases from V and 9 bases from J; bases unmatched to any gene: 15. The CDR3 loop reads CASSSRTAGGSIGEQFF. The CDR3 nucleotides read TGTGCCAGCAGCTCCCGTACAGCGGGAGGGTCAATTGGTGAGCAGTTCTTC.

This clonotype was seen a handful of times. The chain uses TRBV5-1 and TRBJ2-1; no clear D gene. CDR1 is SGHRS and CDR2 is YFSETQ in the germline V gene. CDR3 length: 14 amino acids. The ends were cut back, 0 bases at V and 8 bases at J, with 12 bases in the middle. CDR3 amino acids: CASSLVLPMDEQFF. The DNA of the CDR3 is TGCGCCAGCAGCTTGGTACTACCGATGGATGAGCAGTTCTTC. The full variable domain, in which reference TRBV5-1 and TRBJ2-1 provide the parts outside the CDR3, is KAGVTQTPRYLIKTRGQQVTLSCSPISGHRSVSWYQQTPGQGLQFLFEYFSETQRNKGNFPGRFSGRQFSNSRSEMNVSTLELGDSALYLCASSLVLPMDEQFFGPGTRLTVL.

This chain uses TRBV7-2 with TRBJ2-1; no firm D call. Trimming shortened V by 2 bases and J by 10 bases, and 18 bases separated the two germline ends. Germline lookup yields CDR1 SGHTA and CDR2 FQGNSA. The CDR3 totals 15 residues. In DNA, the CDR3 is TGTGCCAGCAGCTTAAGATCCCCCAGCTTGAGGGAGCAGTTCTTC. It translates to CASSLRSPSLREQFF. Variable domain in full (rest from reference TRBV7-2 and TRBJ2-1): GAGVSQSPSNKVTEKGKDVELRCDPISGHTALYWYRQSLGQGLEFLIYFQGNSAPDKSGLPSDRFSAERTGGSVSTLTIQRTQQEDSAVYLCASSLRSPSLREQFFGPGTRLTVL.

The chain combines TRBV4-3 with TRBJ2-1, with D possibly TRBD1 on 6 matching bases. Germline V lookup: CDR1 LGHNA, CDR2 YSLEER. V lost 4 bases and J 0 bases, leaving 10 bases between the germline ends. The CDR3 has 15 residues. The DNA of the CDR3 is TGCGCCAGCAGCCTGGACAGCCCCTCCTACAATGAGCAGTTCTTC. Encoded protein: CASSLDSPSYNEQFF.

About this clonotype: One end of the junction fails to match germline, which may point to a read error. The rearrangement joins TRBV7-7 to TRBJ2-5; D remains unclear. Germline V gene sequence: CDR1 SSHAT, CDR2 FNYEAQ (reference sequence). There are 13 residues in the CDR3. The CDR3 loop is CASSLGPPEIQYF. The CDR3 nucleotides read TGTGCTAGCAGCTTAGGTCCCCCTGAGATCCAGTACTTC.

The chain links TRBV20-1 to TRBJ1-1, with D maybe TRBD1 (5 bases). In germline, CDR1 is DFQATT, CDR2 SNEGSKA (reference sequence). This CDR3 has 14 amino acids. V was cut by 5 bases and J by 0 bases, with 13 bases left in between. The CDR3 sequence is CSAFWGVLNTEAFF. The CDR3 DNA sequence: TGCAGTGCTTTTTGGGGGGTCTTGAACACTGAAGCTTTCTTT.

This clonotype was seen repeatedly, ten times or more. The V and J genes are TRBV18 and TRBJ2-1; D possibly uses TRBD1 or TRBD2 (5 bases each). Germline V gene lookup returns CDR1 KGHSH and CDR2 LQKENI. This CDR3 has 16 residues. Deletions cut 4 bases from V and 6 bases from J, with 19 bases between. The CDR3 coding sequence is TGTGCCAGCTCACTAAGTCAGGGAGTGGGCGTCAATGAGCAGTTCTTC. As protein: CASSLSQGVGVNEQFF.

The rearrangement uses TRBV4-1 and TRBJ2-3, with a weak D call TRBD2 (5 bases). CDR1 is MGHRA and CDR2 is YSYEKL in the germline V gene. Trimming stripped 2 bases from V and 4 bases from J, with 22 bases between. The CDR3 loop spans 18 amino acids. The CDR3 sequence: CASSQLGRTAGVADTQYF. The CDR3 coding sequence is TGCGCCAGCAGCCAACTAGGACGGACGGCGGGTGTCGCAGATACGCAGTATTTT.

V usage is TRBV15 and J usage is TRBJ2-5, with D unresolved. Germline V gives CDR1 LNHNV, CDR2 YYDKDF (reference sequence). V was clipped by 4 bases and J by 0 bases, with 3 bases between them. This CDR3 has 12 residues. The CDR3 loop reads CATSIYQETQYF. Written as DNA, the CDR3 is TGTGCCACCAGCATCTACCAAGAGACCCAGTACTTC. Based on the CDR3 plus reference TRBV15 and TRBJ2-5, the full variable domain is DAMVIQNPRYQVTQFGKPVTLSCSQTLNHNVMYWYQQKSSQAPKLLFHYYDKDFNNEADTPDNFQSRRPNTSFCFLDIRSPGLGDTAMYLCATSIYQETQYFGPGTRLLVL.

This chain uses TRBV2 with TRBJ2-1; tentatively, D is TRBD1 or TRBD2 (5 bases each). Germline CDR1 reads SNHLY; CDR2 reads FYNNEI. The V gene lost 7 bases and the J gene lost 8 bases, with 12 bases spanning the gap. This CDR3 contains 12 residues. This CDR3 is CASKRLGDEQFF. CDR3 nucleotides: TGTGCCAGCAAGAGGTTGGGGGATGAGCAGTTCTTC. The entire variable domain, with the rest obtained from reference TRBV2 and TRBJ2-1, is as follows: EPEVTQTPSHQVTQMGQEVILRCVPISNHLYFYWYRQILGQKVEFLVSFYNNEISEKSEIFDDQFSVERPDGSNFTLKIRSTKLEDSAMYFCASKRLGDEQFFGPGTRLTVL.

The V call is TRBV5-4, the J call TRBJ2-1; TRBD2 agrees at 8 bases. CDR3 size: 16 residues. CDR1 is SGHNT and CDR2 is YYREEE in the germline V gene (reference sequence). The V segment lost 4 bases and the J segment 3 bases; nucleotides outside the gene matches: 9. CDR3 sequence reads: CASSRAGGGNYNEQFF. The CDR3 nucleotides are TGTGCCAGCAGCCGGGCTGGCGGGGGGAACTACAATGAGCAGTTCTTC.

In the case of this clonotype: One junction end does not reproduce the germline sequence, and a read error may be involved. This chain links TRBV20-1 with TRBJ1-5; TRBD1 is a possible D gene (5 bases). The CDR3 is made up of 17 amino acids. In germline, CDR1 is DFQATT, CDR2 SNEGSKA (reference sequence). CDR3 protein: CSASRPRDLVSNRPQHF. CDR3 nucleotide sequence: TGCAGTGCTAGCCGACCCCGGGACCTAGTTAGCAATCGGCCCCAGCATTTT.

This clonotype was detected ten times or more. CDR3 sequence: CASSLATYEQYF. The CDR3 DNA sequence: TGTGCCAGCAGCCTAGCTACCTACGAGCAGTACTTC. This chain joins TRBV9 and TRBJ2-7, with a weak D call TRBD2 (5 bases). Looked up from germline, CDR1 is SGDLS and CDR2 is YYNGEE. This CDR3 spans 12 amino acids. The V end was cut by 4 bases, the J end by 2 bases, with 7 bases between.

This clonotype showed up many times. J is TRBJ1-2 and V is TRBV29-1, with D uncertain. This CDR3 has 12 amino acids. With 5 bases removed from V and 2 bases from J, the gap between germline ends came to 9 bases. The germline CDR1 and CDR2 sequences are SQVTM and ANQGSEA. CDR3 sequence (DNA): TGCAGCGTTCTTATAGGAAACTATGGCTACACCTTC. Protein product: CSVLIGNYGYTF.

In its sample, this clonotype was seen a few times. The chain has TRBV29-1 and TRBJ1-5, with D possibly matching TRBD1 (6 bases). The germline V and J ends were trimmed by 6 bases and 4 bases, with 13 bases remaining between them. The germline V gene encodes CDR1 SQVTM and CDR2 ANQGSEA. This CDR3 is 13 amino acids long. The CDR3 is CSVDTGRNQPQHF. In nucleotides, the CDR3 is TGCAGCGTCGACACAGGGAGGAATCAGCCCCAGCATTTT.

This clonotype was detected a few times. The rearrangement uses TRBV7-2 and TRBJ2-7; 9 positions agree with TRBD1. The germline gives CDR1 SGHTA, CDR2 FQGNSA. J gave up 2 bases and V 10 bases, and 9 bases lay outside the gene matches. The CDR3 spans 14 residues. The CDR3 region is CAIARGQGTYEQYF. The CDR3 nucleotides are TGTGCCATCGCGAGGGGACAGGGAACCTACGAGCAGTACTTC.

The chain carries TRBV12-3 or TRBV12-4 and TRBJ1-6; 9 nucleotides line up with TRBD1. This CDR3 is built from 17 residues. V trimming: 2 bases; J trimming: 9 bases; junction bases outside the gene matches: 11. The DNA for the CDR3 is TGTGCCAGCAGTTTAATCGGGACAGGGAATTTCGGTTCACCCCTCCACTTT. Protein sequence: CASSLIGTGNFGSPLHF.